The clone carrying this T cell receptor beta chain was picked up a small number of times. Authors' processing steps: Estimated nucleated cell counts came from reference gene primer amplification. The assay was immunoSEQ multiplex PCR, and TCRdb's table has in-frame clones only and misses some. V and J calls and clone size are those listed in that table; D and trimming were worked out from the DNA. The sample gives under 45,000 clones, 75% to 90% of which show up once; about two fifths is in the top ten. This entry belongs to a study of blood T cell repertoires in COVID-19. Turning to the study itself: Samples came from the United States, Italy and Spain, spanning acute and convalescent COVID-19. PBMCs, B-cell-depleted T cells, or T cells provided the cDNA or gDNA that made up the material.

Germline CDR1 is SGHNT and CDR2 is YYREEE (reference sequence). CDR3 length: 13 residues. The V and J ends lost 4 bases and 5 bases, in that order; junction bases with no gene match: 2. The receptor was isolated from a man in his fifties or sixties with active or convalescent COVID-19. The chain carries TRBV5-4 and TRBJ1-2; 10 nucleotides agree with TRBD1. The sample comprised peripheral blood. CDR3 sequence reads: CASSRGQGYGYTF. The CDR3 DNA reads TGTGCCAGCAGCCGGGGACAGGGGTATGGCTACACCTTC. The variable domain in full, with the rest retrieved from reference TRBV5-4 and TRBJ1-2, is ETGVTQSPTHLIKTRGQQVTLRCSSQSGHNTVSWYQQALGQGPQFIFQYYREEENGRGNFPPRFSGLQFPNYSSELNVNALELDDSALYLCASSRGQGYGYTFGSGTRLTVV.